This is a list of T cell receptor beta chains from one sample in a study of blood T cell repertoires in COVID-19. This table comes from immunoSEQ multiplex PCR, and its TCRdb copy is limited to in-frame clones, with some not included. The profile shows approximately 190,000 clones, 70% to 90% of them singletons. The sequencing input was PBMCs or T cells enriched from blood (not recorded which). The receptor source for this set is a woman between 40 and 55 years old in a cohort exposed to, infected with or recovered from COVID-19 (not recorded which). The CDR3 runs from the conserved cysteine through the conserved F or W. A D gene is named only where the DNA matches it firmly. Clone size is stated in some rows and not others, as once, few, many or a class when expanded.

j_gene	d_gene	v_gene	abundance	CDR3nt	CDR3aa
TRBJ1-4	TRBD1	TRBV19	NA	TGTGCCAGTACCCTATCAACAGGGGGACAGGAAAAACTGTTTTTT	CASTLSTGGQEKLFF
TRBJ2-5	NA	TRBV11-2	NA	TGTGCCAGCAGCGTAATAAAAGAGACCCAGTACTTC	CASSVIKETQYF
TRBJ1-4	NA	TRBV11-3	NA	TGTGCCAGCAGCACCCAAACAGGGACAAATAATGAAAAACTGTTTTTT	CASSTQTGTNNEKLFF
TRBJ2-7	TRBD1	TRBV2	NA	TGTGCCAGCACTGGGACAGCGCTCCTCAAATCTTACGAGCAGTACTTC	CASTGTALLKSYEQYF
TRBJ2-7	NA	TRBV27	NA	TGTGCCAGCAGTTCGTCCAGGGGATACGAGCAGTACTTC	CASSSSRGYEQYF
TRBJ1-2	NA	TRBV13	NA	TGTGCCAGCAGCTCAAGAGGGGGAGCCGGCTACACCTTC	CASSSRGGAGYTF
TRBJ2-6	NA	TRBV10-1	NA	TGCGCCAGCAGTTCTACAGGGAGCTCTGGGGCCAACGTCCTGACTTTC	CASSSTGSSGANVLTF
TRBJ2-7	NA	TRBV27	NA	TGTGCCAGCAGCATCAGGGTCGGCCGGTACGAGCAGTACTTC	CASSIRVGRYEQYF
TRBJ2-1	NA	TRBV28	NA	TGTGCCAGCAGTTCGAGATCCGATCGTTACAATGAGCAGTTCTTC	CASSSRSDRYNEQFF
TRBJ2-1	TRBD2	TRBV6-4	NA	TGTGCCAGCAGTGACGGCGGGGGGGGCAATGAGCAGTTCTTC	CASSDGGGGNEQFF
TRBJ2-2	NA	TRBV13	NA	TGTGCCAGCAGCTTTAATGACGGGCAGGAGGACACCGGGGAGCTGTTTTTT	CASSFNDGQEDTGELFF
TRBJ2-6	NA	TRBV18	NA	TGTGCCAGCTCACCAGGGGACACCTCTGGGGCCAACGTCCTGACTTTC	CASSPGDTSGANVLTF
TRBJ1-5	TRBD1	TRBV27	NA	TGTGCCAGCAGGGCTCTACAGGGGAATCAGCCCCAGCATTTT	CASRALQGNQPQHF
TRBJ2-1	TRBD1	TRBV5-6	NA	TGTGCCAGCAGCCAGGACAGGGCATCCTACAATGAGCAGTTCTTC	CASSQDRASYNEQFF
TRBJ1-5	NA	TRBV6-5	NA	TGTGCCAGCACGCGGGGATTCCGCGAATATCAGCCCCAGCATTTT	CASTRGFREYQPQHF
TRBJ2-5	NA	TRBV13	NA	TGTGCCAGCAGCATACGACCGGGGGAGGAGACCCAGTACTTC	CASSIRPGEETQYF
TRBJ2-1	TRBD2	TRBV2	once	TGTGCCAGCAGGCCCGGGACAGGAGCGACACTAGCGGGGGCCCAAGAGCAGTTCTTC	CASRPGTGATLAGAQEQFF
TRBJ2-2	NA	TRBV7-9	NA	TGTGCCAGCAGCTTAGTCTTGGGGCAGCTTACCGGGGAGCTGTTTTTT	CASSLVLGQLTGELFF
TRBJ2-5	TRBD2	TRBV11-3	NA	TGTGCCAGCAGCTTAGGCCCAGCGGGAGTAGAGACCCAGTACTTC	CASSLGPAGVETQYF
TRBJ2-1	TRBD2	TRBV29-1	NA	TGCAGCGGTGAGGACCGGACTAGCGGGAGGGTGAATGAGCAGTTCTTC	CSGEDRTSGRVNEQFF
TRBJ2-7	TRBD1	TRBV12-5	NA	TGTGCTAGTGGCACCGGGACAGTGTACTACGAGCAGTACTTC	CASGTGTVYYEQYF
TRBJ2-5	TRBD2	TRBV18	NA	TGTGCCAGCGGGACTAGCGGGTATGAAAAGACCCAGTACTTC	CASGTSGYEKTQYF
TRBJ1-1	TRBD1	TRBV7-2	NA	TGTGCCAGCAGCTACGACAGGGCCACTGAAGCTTTCTTT	CASSYDRATEAFF
TRBJ2-5	NA	TRBV13	NA	TGTGCCAGCAGCTTAGATGGCGGGGGCCTACAAGAGACCCAGTACTTC	CASSLDGGGLQETQYF
TRBJ1-1	NA	TRBV19	NA	TGTGCCAGTAGACTAGGGAACACTGAAGCTTTCTTT	CASRLGNTEAFF
TRBJ1-1	NA	TRBV28	NA	TGTGCCAGCAGTTTCAATGGGCGATATATCACTGAAGCTTTCTTT	CASSFNGRYITEAFF
TRBJ2-7	TRBD2	TRBV5-6	NA	TGTGCCAGCAGCTTGGGAGGGACTAGCGCCTACGAGCAGTACTTC	CASSLGGTSAYEQYF
TRBJ1-1	NA	TRBV6-1	NA	TGTGCCAGCAGTGAAGTGGGCAACATGAACACTGAAGCTTTCTTT	CASSEVGNMNTEAFF
TRBJ2-7	TRBD2	TRBV5-1	NA	TGCGCCAGCAGCTTGGCCGGGGGGGCCGCCGAGCAGTACTTC	CASSLAGGAAEQYF
TRBJ1-3	NA	TRBV7-2	NA	TGTGCCAGCAGCCCCGGTGGGGCAGTTCCCCCTGGAAACACCATATATTTT	CASSPGGAVPPGNTIYF
TRBJ1-2	NA	TRBV6-5	NA	TGTGCCAGCAGTCCAGGAGGAGGTGGCTACACCTTC	CASSPGGGGYTF
TRBJ2-7	TRBD2	TRBV30	NA	TGTGCCTGGAGTGTAAGGCTAGCGGGACTCTACGAGCAGTACTTC	CAWSVRLAGLYEQYF
TRBJ1-5	TRBD1	TRBV18	NA	TGTGCCAGCTCACAATACCCCTTCGGGACAGGAGAAAATCAGCCCCAGCATTTT	CASSQYPFGTGENQPQHF
TRBJ1-1	NA	TRBV4-3	NA	TGCGCCAGCAGCCAAGCGGGGGGACTCCCGAACACTGAAGCTTTCTTT	CASSQAGGLPNTEAFF
TRBJ1-5	NA	TRBV10-2	NA	TGCGCCAGCAGTGTGGGGGGTAGTCAGCCCCAGCATTTT	CASSVGGSQPQHF
TRBJ1-1	NA	TRBV6-5	NA	TGTGCCAGCAGTTACGCCATCAGATCCACTGAAGCTTTCTTT	CASSYAIRSTEAFF
TRBJ2-2	TRBD2	TRBV27	NA	TGTGCCAGCAGTTTATTCCCGGGACTATACACCGGGGAGCTGTTTTTT	CASSLFPGLYTGELFF
TRBJ1-1	TRBD1	TRBV7-8	NA	TGTGCCAGCAGCTCCAGGGGGCTCACTGAAGCTTTCTTT	CASSSRGLTEAFF
TRBJ1-1	NA	TRBV7-9	few	TGTGCCAGCAGCTTTCCTTACACTGAAGCTTTCTTT	CASSFPYTEAFF
TRBJ2-7	TRBD1	TRBV27	NA	TGTGCCAGCAGACCGGGACAGGCCAACGAGCAGTACTTC	CASRPGQANEQYF
TRBJ2-1	TRBD1	TRBV19	NA	TGTGCCAGTAGTGGAAGACAGGGGGCGGGAGATGAGCAGTTCTTC	CASSGRQGAGDEQFF
TRBJ1-1	NA	TRBV5-1	NA	TGCGCCAGCAGAGGGGACACTGAAGCTTTCTTT	CASRGDTEAFF
TRBJ2-1	TRBD1	TRBV24-1	NA	TGTGCCACCAGTGATGTCCGGGACAGGGGGCTGAATGGTGAGCAGTTCTTC	CATSDVRDRGLNGEQFF
TRBJ2-1	NA	TRBV11-3	NA	TGTGCCAGCAGTCTGGCGGGGGCGGGTCACAATGAGCAGTTCTTC	CASSLAGAGHNEQFF
TRBJ1-5	TRBD1	TRBV19	NA	TGTGCCAGTATCCATACAGGGGCCGGCCAGCCCCAGCATTTT	CASIHTGAGQPQHF
TRBJ2-3	TRBD1	TRBV7-9	NA	TGTGCCAGCAGCCTACCAGCACAGGGGGCGTCCCCCACAGATACGCAGTATTTT	CASSLPAQGASPTDTQYF
TRBJ1-2	TRBD1	TRBV2	once	TGTGCCAGCAGCGGGACAGGGGCGGTTAACTATGGCTACACCTTC	CASSGTGAVNYGYTF
TRBJ2-1	TRBD1	TRBV5-6	NA	TGTGCCAGCAGCTTGGGGACAGGACGCGATGAGCAGTTCTTC	CASSLGTGRDEQFF
TRBJ1-1	NA	TRBV7-9	NA	TGTGCCAGCAGCCCGAGAGACAGGCGGAAGAACACTGAAGCTTTCTTT	CASSPRDRRKNTEAFF
TRBJ2-3	TRBD2	TRBV4-3	NA	TGCGCCAGCAGCCAAGAGGGACTAGCGGGAGGGGTGGATACGCAGTATTTT	CASSQEGLAGGVDTQYF
TRBJ2-3	NA	TRBV4-1	NA	TGCGCCAGCAGCCAAGAACGCGCCCGCACAGATACGCAGTATTTT	CASSQERARTDTQYF